The clone carrying this T cell receptor (beta chain) appeared a few times. Its antigen is currently unknown. Trimming took off 3 bases at V and 5 bases at J, with 13 bases between the two ends. The CDR3 extends over 14 amino acids. Germline CDR1 is SGHAT and CDR2 is FQNNGV. Amplification yielded TCR beta CDR3 regions, with RNA transcripts as the source. Initially, a first-round RT-PCR of the TCR CDR3 employed the HTBI primer set. TCRdb redid the calling of the multiplex PCR reads with MiXCR, one entry per CDR3 protein. The sample shows about 770,000 distinct CDR3 sequences, around 19% of them seen only once. The sample originates from a study of T cells in Graves' hyperthyroidism and ophthalmopathy. Study context: Peripheral blood was acquired at first diagnosis, ahead of any therapy whatsoever.

Study-wide points: Ophthalmopathy was distinguished from stable hyperthyroidism by 13 V-J signatures.

This TCR was sampled from a woman in her forties or fifties with Graves' hyperthyroidism that later progressed to Graves' ophthalmopathy. The chain recombines TRBV11-2 with TRBJ2-5; D unresolved. The sample taken for sequencing was blood. In nucleotides, the CDR3 is TGTGCCAGCAGCTTCCGGTCGGGTACGGAGACCCAGTACTTC. This gives the protein CASSFRSGTETQYF.